Presented here are 9 T cell receptor beta chains from one specimen sequenced in a study of CD8 T cells in Susac syndrome. Staining was done for CD27 and CD45RA, and it defined the memory subsets for TEMRA sorting. cDNA came from about 0.51 to 1 ug RNA primed by random hexamers. MiXCR was run by TCRdb on the immunoSEQ multiplex PCR reads, yielding one entry per CDR3 protein. The repertoire holds about 2,600 distinct CDR3 sequences, with nearly 75% as singletons. Sequenced sample: CD8+ TEMRA cells from PBMCs. Subset meaning: FACS-sorted terminally differentiated effector memory CD8+ T cells re-expressing CD45RA (CD8+ TEMRA). The source of these receptors is a human donor with Susac syndrome.

This clonotype has just a few counts. One junction end disagrees with the germline gene, perhaps due to a read error. This chain links TRBV10-3 with TRBJ2-6; no definite D call. There are 17 residues in the CDR3. Germline V gene sequence: CDR1 ENHRY, CDR2 SYGVKD. As DNA, the CDR3 is TGTGCCAGCAGTGAGCCGATGCCGTGGTCTGGGGCCAACGTCCTGACTTTC. Its protein is CASSEPMPWSGANVLTF.

This clonotype was counted a few times. This sequence joins TRBV18 and TRBJ2-1; D may be TRBD1 (6 bases). In germline, CDR1 is KGHSH, CDR2 LQKENI. This CDR3 region has 14 residues. With 6 bases removed from V and 4 bases from J, the gap between germline ends came to 13 bases. CDR3 bases: TGTGCCAGCTCCCCGACAGGATTTTACAATGAGCAGTTCTTC. This sequence encodes CASSPTGFYNEQFF.

The CDR3 protein is CASSLEQLDEQFF. The DNA of the CDR3 is TGTGCCAGCAGCTTGGAGCAGCTCGATGAGCAGTTCTTC. The V gene is TRBV5-4, the J gene TRBJ2-1; D remains unclear. The CDR3 totals 13 residues. Germline V CDR1 and CDR2: SGHNT, YYREEE (reference sequence). V was cut by 0 bases and J by 8 bases, with 9 bases left in between.

The J gene is TRBJ1-1, the V gene TRBV15; D is possibly TRBD1 (5 bases). The CDR3 runs 12 residues. Trimming shortened V by 9 bases and J by 1 base, and 9 bases separated the two germline ends. Germline CDR1 and CDR2: LNHNV and YYDKDF (reference sequence). CDR3 coding DNA: TGTGCCACGGGGGAGGCGAACACTGAAGCTTTCTTT. This gives the protein CATGEANTEAFF.

The chain employs TRBV2 and TRBJ2-7; TRBD2 agrees at 7 bases. The CDR3 contains 12 residues. V was pared by 7 bases and J by 5 bases, with 5 bases of the junction left unmatched. Germline V gene data show CDR1 as SNHLY and CDR2 as FYNNEI. The CDR3 DNA follows: TGTGCCAGCACTTTCCGGGAGGACGAGCAGTACTTC. This gives the protein CASTFREDEQYF.

This rearrangement joins TRBV6-5 to TRBJ2-1; TRBD1 agrees at 7 bases. The junction had 11 bases not matched to a gene; V was cut back by 10 bases and J by 5 bases. Per the germline V gene, CDR1 is MNHEY and CDR2 is SVGAGI. CDR3 length: 14 amino acids. CDR3 loop: CATSEGANNNEQFF. The CDR3 region has the DNA TGTGCCACGTCAGAGGGGGCGAATAACAATGAGCAGTTCTTC.

This clonotype was counted a single time. The V call is TRBV5-6, the J call TRBJ2-1; D ambiguous. Germline CDR1 is SGHDT and CDR2 is YYEEEE. The CDR3 contains 15 residues. V shed 3 bases and J shed 8 bases, with 18 bases lying between them. The CDR3 nucleotides read TGTGCCAGCAGCTCCCCCTTGGTTGGGCGCGATGAGCAGTTCTTC. Translated: CASSSPLVGRDEQFF.

The rearrangement joins TRBV14 to TRBJ1-1; D might be TRBD1 (5 bases). The CDR3 consists of 12 residues. V was cut by 1 base and J by 8 bases, with 8 bases left in between. From germline, CDR1 is SGHDN and CDR2 FVKESK. CDR3 residues: CASSQVTGEAFF. The CDR3 bases are TGTGCCAGCAGCCAAGTAACAGGAGAAGCTTTCTTT.

The rearrangement links TRBV20-1 to TRBJ2-7; D possibly corresponds to TRBD1 (5 bases). The CDR3 covers 14 residues. CDR1 and CDR2 from the germline V gene are DFQATT and SNEGSKA (reference sequence). V was clipped by 0 bases and J by 3 bases, with 12 bases between them. Written as DNA, the CDR3 is TGCAGTGCTAGAGATCAGGGCAGGGTCTACGAGCAGTACTTC. Protein product: CSARDQGRVYEQYF.